The clone carrying this TCR beta chain was found many times. The CDR3 end is not reached by the read, which stops 3 residues before it; the germline J gene fills it in. Germline CDR1 and CDR2: MNHEY and SVGEGT. The CDR3 is 16 amino acids. V lost 6 bases and J lost 3; bases outside the gene matches: 11. This sample stems from a study of T cell clonality in common variable immunodeficiency. Control and CVID samples contributed equal amounts of genomic DNA. Sequencing used immunoSEQ multiplex PCR; TCRdb keeps in-frame clones, though not all of them. This repertoire holds approximately 81,000 clones, and none appear only once.

Input material: peripheral blood mononuclear cells. The chain employs TRBV6-2 or TRBV6-3 and TRBJ2-1; 7 bases map to TRBD2. This clonotype was sampled from a person aged 18-70 years in good health. CDR3 DNA, as far as it was read: TGTGCCAGCAGGCCGGGGGTCCCGGGGGGCTACAATGAG. Protein sequence: CASRPGVPGGYNE. The whole CDR3 sequence is CASRPGVPGGYNEQFF.